This T cell receptor (beta chain) stems from a study of shared clonotypes between healthy human individuals. Study-level points and caveats: Clonotypes that were shared across a handful of donors made up around 4.6% of naive CD4 clonotypes.

Measured with immunoSEQ multiplex PCR; TCRdb has only the in-frame clones, and not every one. The sample consists of a few hundred thousand clones, around 96% of them appearing once. This clone is a singleton in its sample. Its target is not known. The CDR3 is 16 residues long. V lost 1 base to trimming and J lost 4 bases; unmatched junction nucleotides: 4. Germline CDR1 is SGHRS and CDR2 is YFSETQ. Sequencing input: memory CD8+ T cells sorted from blood. As to subset: CD45RO+ cells pooled with CCR7-negative TemRA cells. This clonotype was obtained from a man in his thirties or forties in good health. V and J are TRBV5-1 and TRBJ2-3; 12 nucleotides line up with TRBD2. CDR3 in DNA: TGCGCCAGCAGCTTGTTCCTAGCGGGAGGGCCAGATACGCAGTATTTT. Residues: CASSLFLAGGPDTQYF.